This TCR beta chain appears in the sequencing data of a study of molecular identifiers for immune sequencing clone quantification. On the study more broadly: Replicates involved a five-way split of RNA from approximately 20,000 or 98,000 naive CD8 cells, with sequencing of four.

TCRdb reprocessed the PCR reads via MiXCR and lists one record per CDR3 protein. The table has about half a million distinct CDR3 sequences, 20% to 25% seen once; the top ten hold around 0.84%. Trimming took 0 bases from V and 3 from J; bases not matched to a gene: 3. In germline, CDR1 is SQVTM, CDR2 ANQGSEA. The CDR3 loop spans 14 amino acids. With respect to this clonotype: Its matching antigen is unknown.

Findings and limits, study-wide: The study reportedly detected spiked Jurkat TCR RNA from one cell among around 1 million naive cells. Clones carrying above 20 RNA copies accounted for over 98% of effector molecules, under 1% in naive cells.

The sequenced material came from naive CD8+ T cells from blood, with Jurkat cell RNA spiked in. Subset defined: FACS-sorted CD8+CD4-CCR7+CD45RA+ naive T cells. The V gene is TRBV29-1, the J gene TRBJ2-7, with 9 bases aligning to TRBD1. The TCR comes from a human donor in good health. Some libraries in this study had Jurkat cell RNA spiked in. CDR3 region: CSVEDRQGVYEQYF. CDR3 nucleotide sequence: TGCAGCGTTGAAGATCGACAGGGGGTCTACGAGCAGTACTTC.